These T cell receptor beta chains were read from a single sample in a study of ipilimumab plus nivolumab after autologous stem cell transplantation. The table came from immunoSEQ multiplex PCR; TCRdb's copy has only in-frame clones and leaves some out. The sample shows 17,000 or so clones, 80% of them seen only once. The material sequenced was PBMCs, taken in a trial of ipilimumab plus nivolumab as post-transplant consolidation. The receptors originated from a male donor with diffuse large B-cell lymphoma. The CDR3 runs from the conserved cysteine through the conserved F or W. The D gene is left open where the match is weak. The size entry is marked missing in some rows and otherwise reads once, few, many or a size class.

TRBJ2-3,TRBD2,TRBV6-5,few,TGTGCCAGCAGTCAACTGAGCGGGGGGACAGATACGCAGTATTTT,CASSQLSGGTDTQYF
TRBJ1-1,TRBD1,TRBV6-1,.,TGTGCCAGCAGTGGACAGGGCGGTGAAGCTTTCTTT,CASSGQGGEAFF
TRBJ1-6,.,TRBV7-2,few,TGTGCCAGCAGTCCCACCCGACAGTCACCCCTCCACTTT,CASSPTRQSPLHF
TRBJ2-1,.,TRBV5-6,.,TGTGCCAGCAGCTCGGACAGCTACAATGAGCAGTTCTTC,CASSSDSYNEQFF
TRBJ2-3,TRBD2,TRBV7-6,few,TGTGCCAGCAGCTCGTCCATGGGGGGGTATATGGATACGCAGTATTTT,CASSSSMGGYMDTQYF
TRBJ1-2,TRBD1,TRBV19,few,TGTGCCAGTAGTAGGGACAGGGGCGGTGGCTACACCTTC,CASSRDRGGGYTF
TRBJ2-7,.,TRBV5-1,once,TGCGCCAGCAGTGTGGTTGGCAGTACCCTCGAGCAGTACTTC,CASSVVGSTLEQYF
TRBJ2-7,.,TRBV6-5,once,TGTGCCAGCAGTAGACCGAGCTCCTACGAGCAGTACTTC,CASSRPSSYEQYF
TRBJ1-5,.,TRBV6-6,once,TGTGCCAGCAGTTACTCGAGTAGGGACTTAGGGCAGCCCCAGCATTTT,CASSYSSRDLGQPQHF
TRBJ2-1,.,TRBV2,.,TGTGCCACTGCTAGCAGCTCCTACAATGAGCAGTTCTTC,CATASSSYNEQFF